A selection of T cell receptor beta chains follows, all from one sample in a study of OX40 agonist ivuxolimab in advanced cancers. TCRdb's copy holds only in-frame clones and misses some; the assay was immunoSEQ multiplex PCR. Among about 80,000 clones, 89% were seen once, and the ten largest hold roughly 0.2%. Here the sequenced sample was CD4+ or CD8+ T cells sorted from blood, taken in a trial of the OX40 agonist ivuxolimab. These receptors were collected from an adult with an advanced solid tumor such as melanoma, head and neck, liver or kidney cancer. Both conserved end residues are part of each CDR3. A D gene is named only where the DNA matches it firmly.

V gene: TRBV11-1; J gene: TRBJ2-3; D gene: .; CDR3 DNA: TGTGCCAGCAGCTACTTTGGGGGGAGTGCATATACGCAGTATTTT; CDR3 protein: CASSYFGGSAYTQYF
V gene: TRBV7-6; J gene: TRBJ2-3; D gene: .; CDR3 DNA: TGTGCCAGCAGCTTTAGAGGGGACACGCAGTATTTT; CDR3 protein: CASSFRGDTQYF
V gene: TRBV28; J gene: TRBJ2-3; D gene: TRBD2; CDR3 DNA: TGTGCCAGCAGTTTAGTCACCGGGACTAGCGGCACAGATACGCAGTATTTT; CDR3 protein: CASSLVTGTSGTDTQYF
V gene: TRBV15; J gene: TRBJ2-3; D gene: .; CDR3 DNA: TGTGCCACCAGCAGAGATGCGGGATACACAGATACGCAGTATTTT; CDR3 protein: CATSRDAGYTDTQYF
V gene: TRBV5-1; J gene: TRBJ1-1; D gene: TRBD1; CDR3 DNA: TGCGCCAGCAGCTCGGGACAGACTTACACTGAAGCTTTCTTT; CDR3 protein: CASSSGQTYTEAFF
V gene: TRBV5-4; J gene: TRBJ2-1; D gene: .; CDR3 DNA: TGTGCCAGCAGCTCTAACAATGAGCAGTTCTTC; CDR3 protein: CASSSNNEQFF
V gene: TRBV28; J gene: TRBJ2-2; D gene: TRBD2; CDR3 DNA: TGTGCCAGCAGCCCCACCCGCCGACTAGCGGGACCCACCGGGGAGCTGTTTTTT; CDR3 protein: CASSPTRRLAGPTGELFF
V gene: TRBV5-5; J gene: TRBJ2-7; D gene: .; CDR3 DNA: TGTGCCAGCAGCTTATCGGCCGCCGAGCAGTACTTC; CDR3 protein: CASSLSAAEQYF
V gene: TRBV5-1; J gene: TRBJ2-3; D gene: TRBD1; CDR3 DNA: TGCGCCAGCAGCCTAGAAAGGGACAGATTCACAGATACGCAGTATTTT; CDR3 protein: CASSLERDRFTDTQYF
V gene: TRBV5-1; J gene: TRBJ2-2; D gene: TRBD2; CDR3 DNA: TGCGCCAGCAGCTTGGGACTAGCGGGGGCGAACACCGGGGAGCTGTTTTTT; CDR3 protein: CASSLGLAGANTGELFF
V gene: TRBV5-1; J gene: TRBJ1-1; D gene: .; CDR3 DNA: TGCGCCAGCAGCTTGGAGATAGGGAACACTGAAGCTTTCTTT; CDR3 protein: CASSLEIGNTEAFF
V gene: TRBV9; J gene: TRBJ2-1; D gene: .; CDR3 DNA: TGTGCCAGCAGCCCCATTGGAACCTCCTACAATGAGCAGTTCTTC; CDR3 protein: CASSPIGTSYNEQFF
V gene: TRBV5-1; J gene: TRBJ2-7; D gene: .; CDR3 DNA: TGCGCCACTAGTGAGATGATTGGGACCCGCTACGAGCAGTACTTC; CDR3 protein: CATSEMIGTRYEQYF
V gene: TRBV30; J gene: TRBJ2-7; D gene: .; CDR3 DNA: TGTGCCGGGGGGAATTACGAGCAGTACTTC; CDR3 protein: CAGGNYEQYF
V gene: TRBV27; J gene: TRBJ2-5; D gene: TRBD1; CDR3 DNA: TGTGCCAGCAGTCGGACAGGGTCCCTGGAGACCCAGTACTTC; CDR3 protein: CASSRTGSLETQYF